One T cell receptor (beta chain) is described in this entry. The antigen this receptor binds is unknown. Per-base quality was not reported, and no clone a single base away is much larger than it. The cysteine opens and the phenylalanine closes a CDR3 of 13 amino acids. The sequence is cut down to CDR3 DNA, 39 bases in frame from base 1. CDR1 and CDR2, per the germline V gene, are MNHEY and SVGEGT. V and J lose 5 bases and 3 bases, and a span of 11 bases separates them. The CDR3 regions of human TCRbeta chains were subjected to immunosequencing. On the authors' methods: TCRs in the repertoires were matched against a reference library of SARS-CoV-2-specific TCRs that had been generated with the MIRA antigen-specificity platform. Breadth was defined as the fraction of unique TCRs that were SARS-CoV-2-associated, and depth was defined as the fraction of total T cells that were SARS-CoV-2-associated. Using the MIRA data, each spike-specific TCR was mapped to the spike region that the TCR reacts to and placed in a CD4 or CD8 class. Log10-transformed breadth and depth values were compared by one-way ANOVA with Sidak's multiple comparisons tests. TCRdb carries this immuneACCESS record with in-frame sequences only. Its versions omit some clonotypes, under half of them owing to an unresolved V gene in the studies checked, with the rest unexplained. V, J and clone size are those of that table, while D and trimming were read from the DNA. This sample is represented by 95,000 to 120,000 clones; roughly nine tenths of them were singletons. The ten biggest clones cover approximately 3.1% of the sample.

The time point label for this specimen denotes: baseline before first vaccination. This specimen's treatment or condition label, per the study, means: meningococcal conjugate vaccine given as trial control. The vaccinee samples were drawn from two UK trials, COV001 and COV002, one of which was a single-blind randomized controlled phase 2/3 trial testing AZD1222 (ChAdOx1 nCoV-19) in healthy adults. For TCRbeta chain sequencing, PBMC samples were collected from trial participants at day 0 and at day 28 after the second dose. These data are taken from a study of T cell responses to AZD1222 COVID-19 vaccine (dated by TCRdb to the early 2020s). The study in broad terms: TCR sequencing covered approximately 230 trial participants: about 210 given two doses of AZD1222 and 26 given two doses of MenACWY control vaccine. Enrollment into the trials was organized by age into subgroups of 18-55, 56-69 and 70-plus years, and those subgroups contained roughly 150, 30 and 60 TCR-sequenced participants, respectively.

The paper as a whole reports these results and caveats: Vaccine-associated CD4 TCRs spanned the whole spike protein, with dominant responses in regions 160-218 and 743-854. Epitopes outside the regions mutated in the B.1.351 and B.1.1.7 variants were reportedly recognized by nearly half of the unique spike-specific TCRs. Because no day 14 peak-response samples were available, the repertoires could be characterized only after the peak T cell response. Most participants were white British and females outnumbered males, and the authors suggested that clonal diversity may have been underestimated. In the small 56-69-year group, the increase in depth fell short of significance, most likely because of low power. Conclusions about previously exposed vaccinees are limited, since just six or seven AZD1222 recipients were seropositive for SARS-CoV-2 at baseline. After two AZD1222 doses, spike-specific TCR breadth and depth were significantly higher than at day 0 and than in MenACWY recipients.

The chain couples TRBV6-2 or TRBV6-3 to TRBJ2-7; the D gene lacks a confident call. The clonotype comes from an adult in good health. The sample here was peripheral blood, taken on day 0 of MenACWY control vaccination. The DNA reads as follows: TGTGCCAGCAGTAACAAGTATTACTACGAGCAGTACTTC. This yields the protein CASSNKYYYEQYF.